The clone carrying this T cell receptor (beta chain) was detected a few times. The data were obtained in a study of identical twins. TCRdb called the 5' RACE reads again in MiXCR, with one record for every CDR3 protein. This sample has hundreds of thousands of distinct CDR3 sequences, with 18% found just once. Germline assignment: CDR1 SQVTM and CDR2 ANQGSEA. V shed 5 bases and J 4 bases; nucleotides not matched to a gene: 5. The CDR3 spans 12 residues. The same specimen was also included in a second study, on T cells expressing NK-cell markers.

The gene calls are TRBV29-1 and TRBJ2-7; 7 bases align to TRBD1. This TCR came from a woman aged 18-29 years in good health. Sequencing was carried out using PBMCs. CDR3 region: CSVSTGMYEQYF. CDR3 in DNA: TGCAGCGTTTCGACAGGGATGTACGAGCAGTACTTC.